These 21 T cell receptor beta chains were all obtained from the same sample, sequenced in a study of T cell responses to AZD1222 COVID-19 vaccine. Assay: immunoSEQ multiplex PCR; the TCRdb copy retains only in-frame clones and omits some. In the table there are roughly 78,000 clones, roughly 80% of which are singletons. The specimen was peripheral blood, collected on day 0 of AZD1222 vaccination. These receptors were collected from an adult in good health.

This chain joins TRBV3-1 (or the pseudogene TRBV3-2) and TRBJ2-2, with 8 bases identical to TRBD2. The germline gives CDR1 LGHDT, CDR2 YNNKEL (reference sequence). V shed 10 bases, J shed 0 bases, and the junction held 1 base outside the gene matches. The CDR3 runs to 13 residues. CDR3 DNA sequence: TGTGCCATTAGCGGGGCGAACACCGGGGAGCTGTTTTTT. Translated: CAISGANTGELFF.

This chain joins TRBV6-2 or TRBV6-3 and TRBJ2-5, with D possibly TRBD1 on 7 matching bases. The ends were cut back, 6 bases at V and 5 bases at J, with 19 bases in the middle. CDR3 length: 15 amino acids. Germline CDR1 and CDR2: MNHEY and SVGEGT. The DNA of the CDR3 is TGTGCCAGCAGCTCTAACAGGGGACGGGGGGAGACCCAGTACTTC. The encoded protein is CASSSNRGRGETQYF.

The V call is TRBV7-3, the J call TRBJ2-3; 7 nucleotides align to TRBD2. Losses at the gene ends were 3 bases for V and 1 base for J; bases not matched to a gene: 1. Per germline, CDR1 SGHTA and CDR2 FQGTGA. The CDR3 extends over 14 amino acids. The CDR3: CASSLGGRTDTQYF. The CDR3 DNA sequence: TGTGCCAGCAGCTTGGGAGGGCGCACAGATACGCAGTATTTT.

The chain joins TRBV12-5 to TRBJ2-1; D remains unclear. This CDR3 is built from 12 residues. V was shortened by 0 bases and J by 9 bases, with 6 bases between the two germline ends. Germline CDR1 is LGHNT and CDR2 is FRNRAP. As DNA, the CDR3 is TGTGCTAGTGGTTTGGTACTGGGTGAGCAGTTCTTC. Protein: CASGLVLGEQFF.

This clone was observed a few times. The chain has TRBV29-1 and TRBJ2-7; 9 bases map to TRBD1. Germline V lookup: CDR1 SQVTM, CDR2 ANQGSEA. V lost 4 bases and J lost 7; bases outside the gene matches: 8. The CDR3 is 13 residues long. CDR3 amino acids: CSVAVGQGKEQYF. The CDR3 DNA follows: TGCAGCGTTGCTGTGGGACAGGGTAAGGAGCAGTACTTC.

This clone was picked up a small number of times. The V call is TRBV5-5, the J call TRBJ2-2; 9 bases agree with TRBD1. Per the germline V gene, CDR1 is SGHKS and CDR2 is YYEKEE (reference sequence). The length of the CDR3 is 15 residues. V was pared by 3 bases and J by 10 bases, with 10 bases of the junction left unmatched. In nucleotides, the CDR3 is TGTGCCAGCAGCTCAGGGACAGGGTTGAAGGAGGAGCTGTTTTTT. Translation gives CASSSGTGLKEELFF.

The chain employs TRBV6-5 and TRBJ2-1; D not certain. The germline V gene encodes CDR1 MNHEY and CDR2 SVGAGI. This CDR3 has 14 amino acids. Trimming cost V 8 bases and J 2 bases, with 13 bases left between them. The CDR3 loop reads CASAAGFAYNEQFF. Here the CDR3 DNA reads TGTGCCAGCGCCGCTGGGTTCGCCTACAATGAGCAGTTCTTC.

The chain joins TRBV7-9 to TRBJ2-1; D unresolved. The germline gives CDR1 SEHNR, CDR2 FQNEAQ (reference sequence). Trimming removed 2 bases at V and 14 bases at J, with 19 bases between. The CDR3 runs 14 residues. The CDR3 nucleotides are TGTGCCAGCAGCTTATGGGGTGAAGCCGGATCCAAGTTCTTC. Translation: CASSLWGEAGSKFF.

CDR3 amino acids: CAIKRGTSMNTGELFF. DNA of the CDR3: TGTGCCATCAAAAGAGGGACTAGCATGAACACCGGGGAGCTGTTTTTT. This chain links TRBV10-3 with TRBJ2-2; TRBD2 agrees at 9 bases. This CDR3 comprises 16 residues. The germline CDR1 and CDR2 sequences are ENHRY and SYGVKD. V lost 7 bases and J lost 1; bases outside the gene matches: 7.

The rearrangement links TRBV6-5 to TRBJ1-5; D is undetermined. Germline V lookup: CDR1 MNHEY, CDR2 SVGAGI. The CDR3 sequence is 13 residues long. The germline V and J ends were trimmed by 0 bases and 7 bases, with 7 bases remaining between them. CDR3 DNA: TGTGCCAGCAGTTACTCCCTACAACAGCCCCAGCATTTT. Its translation is CASSYSLQQPQHF.

This clone has just one count. Here the CDR3 reads CASSSPSPRDNSPLHF. The CDR3 DNA sequence: TGTGCCAGCAGTTCCCCGTCCCCTCGGGATAATTCACCCCTCCACTTT. The chain carries TRBV27 and TRBJ1-6; D gene ambiguous. The CDR3 length is 16 residues. From germline, CDR1 is MNHEY and CDR2 SMNVEV (reference sequence). V lost 4 bases and J 5 bases, leaving 15 bases between the germline ends.

Here the CDR3 DNA reads TGCGCCAGCCGCCTCAGCAGCGGGAGGTCTAATGAGCAGTTCTTC. The encoded protein is CASRLSSGRSNEQFF. V usage is TRBV5-1 and J usage is TRBJ2-1; 9 bases align to TRBD2. The V gene's germline CDR1 is SGHRS and CDR2 YFSETQ. The CDR3 is 15 amino acids. The junction had 12 bases not matched to a gene; V was cut back by 7 bases and J by 7 bases.

V and J are TRBV21-1 and TRBJ1-6; the table calls TRBD1, which could not be checked here. TRBV21-1 is an annotated pseudogene. This CDR3 spans 14 amino acids. This chain's CDR3 is CASIPDRASSPLHF. CDR3 nucleotides: TGTGCCAGCATTCCAGACAGGGCAAGTTCACCCCTCCACTTT.

This clone was seen a few times. The chain is built from TRBV19 and TRBJ2-7; unclear D gene. Germline V CDR1 and CDR2: LNHDA, SQIVND (reference sequence). This CDR3 has 16 amino acids. The germline V and J ends were trimmed by 1 base and 4 bases, with 17 bases remaining between them. The CDR3 spells CASSIASGSSGYEQYF. In nucleotides, the CDR3 is TGTGCCAGTAGTATAGCGTCCGGTTCCAGTGGATACGAGCAGTACTTC. Using reference TRBV19 and TRBJ2-7 for the parts outside the CDR3, the full variable domain is DGGITQSPKYLFRKEGQNVTLSCEQNLNHDAMYWYRQDPGQGLRLIYYSQIVNDFQKGDIAEGYSVSREKKESFPLTVTSAQKNPTAFYLCASSIASGSSGYEQYFGPGTRLTVT.

V is TRBV9 and J is TRBJ1-2, with 7 bases identical to TRBD1. The germline V gene has CDR1 SGDLS and CDR2 YYNGEE. There are 15 residues in the CDR3. Trimming cost V 0 bases and J 2 bases; bases outside gene matches: 4. The CDR3 region has the DNA TGTGCCAGCAGCGTAGAGACAGGGTCGAACTATGGCTACACCTTC. Translating it yields CASSVETGSNYGYTF.

This clone was seen a single time. This chain links TRBV9 with TRBJ1-2; 7 bases fit TRBD1. Trimming at V came to 2 bases and at J to 4 bases, leaving 11 bases not matched to a gene. Germline lookup yields CDR1 SGDLS and CDR2 YYNGEE. The CDR3 runs to 16 residues. Here the CDR3 DNA reads TGTGCCAGCAGCGTGATTTGGACAGGTAGCCCCTATGGCTACACCTTC. Translation gives CASSVIWTGSPYGYTF.

This clone has a single count. The rearrangement joins TRBV6-5 to TRBJ1-1, with D possibly TRBD1 on 5 matching bases. The V end was cut by 8 bases, the J end by 7 bases, with 14 bases between. Germline loops: CDR1 MNHEY, CDR2 SVGAGI. CDR3 length equals 12 residues. The CDR3 sequence: CASYEGDGEAFF. Written as DNA, the CDR3 is TGTGCCAGCTACGAAGGGGACGGTGAAGCTTTCTTT.

The J gene is TRBJ1-1, the V gene TRBV20-1, with TRBD1 matching 7 bases. The CDR3 is 13 amino acids. CDR1 is DFQATT, CDR2 SNEGSKA, per germline (reference sequence). V shed 3 bases, J shed 1 base, and the junction held 2 bases outside the gene matches. In nucleotides, the CDR3 is TGCAGTGCTAGTAACAGGGGGAACACTGAAGCTTTCTTT. Its protein product is CSASNRGNTEAFF.

The chain joins TRBV7-6 to TRBJ2-7; no clear D. Germline CDR1 SGHVS, CDR2 FNYEAQ. Trimming cost V 0 bases and J 5 bases, with 5 bases left between them. The CDR3 is made up of 12 amino acids. The CDR3 is CASSLAGDEQYF. In nucleotides, the CDR3 is TGTGCCAGCAGCTTAGCCGGAGACGAGCAGTACTTC.

The chain uses TRBV6-5 and TRBJ1-5; D remains ambiguous. Trimming shortened V by 0 bases and J by 5 bases, and 11 bases separated the two germline ends. Germline V gives CDR1 MNHEY, CDR2 SVGAGI. The CDR3 has 15 amino acids. As DNA, the CDR3 is TGTGCCAGCAGTTACTCTTCAGTCTCCGATCAGCCCCAGCATTTT. It translates to CASSYSSVSDQPQHF.

V and J are TRBV18 and TRBJ2-5; D not certain. Germline lookup yields CDR1 KGHSH and CDR2 LQKENI. The CDR3 spans 14 residues. V was cut by 6 bases and J by 1 base, with 12 bases left in between. The CDR3: CASSLGRTQETQYF. The CDR3 DNA is TGTGCCAGCTCTCTTGGACGGACCCAAGAGACCCAGTACTTC.